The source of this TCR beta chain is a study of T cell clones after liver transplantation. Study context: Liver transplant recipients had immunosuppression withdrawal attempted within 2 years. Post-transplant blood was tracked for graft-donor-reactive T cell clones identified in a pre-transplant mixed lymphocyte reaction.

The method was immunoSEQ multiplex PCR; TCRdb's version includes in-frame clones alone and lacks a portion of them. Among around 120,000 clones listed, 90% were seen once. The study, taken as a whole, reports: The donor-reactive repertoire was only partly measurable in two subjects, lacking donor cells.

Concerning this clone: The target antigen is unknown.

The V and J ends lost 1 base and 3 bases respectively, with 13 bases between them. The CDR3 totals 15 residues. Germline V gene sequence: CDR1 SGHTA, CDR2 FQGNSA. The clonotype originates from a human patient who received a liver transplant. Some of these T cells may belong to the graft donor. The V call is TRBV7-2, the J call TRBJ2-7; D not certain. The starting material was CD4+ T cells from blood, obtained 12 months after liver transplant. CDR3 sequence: CASSLEWLGGYEQYF. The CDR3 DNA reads TGTGCCAGCAGCTTAGAGTGGCTTGGCGGCTACGAGCAGTACTTC.